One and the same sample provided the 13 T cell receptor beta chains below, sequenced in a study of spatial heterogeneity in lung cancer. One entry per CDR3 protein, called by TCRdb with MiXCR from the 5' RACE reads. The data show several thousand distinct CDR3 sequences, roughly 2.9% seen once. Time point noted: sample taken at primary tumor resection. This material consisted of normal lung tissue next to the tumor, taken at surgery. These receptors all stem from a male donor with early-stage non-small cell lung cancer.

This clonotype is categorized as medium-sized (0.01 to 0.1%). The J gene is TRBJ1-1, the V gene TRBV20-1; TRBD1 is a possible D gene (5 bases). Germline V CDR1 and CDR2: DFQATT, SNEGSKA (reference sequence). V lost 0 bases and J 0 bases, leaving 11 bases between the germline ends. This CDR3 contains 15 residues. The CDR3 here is CSARDSAGLNTEAFF. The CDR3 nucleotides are TGCAGTGCTAGAGATTCGGCAGGGTTGAACACTGAAGCTTTCTTT.

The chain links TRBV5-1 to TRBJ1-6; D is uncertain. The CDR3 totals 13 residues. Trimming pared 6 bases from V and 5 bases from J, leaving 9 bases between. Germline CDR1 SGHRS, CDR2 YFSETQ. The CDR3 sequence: CASTDADNSPLHF. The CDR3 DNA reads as TGCGCCAGCACGGATGCCGATAATTCACCCCTCCACTTT.

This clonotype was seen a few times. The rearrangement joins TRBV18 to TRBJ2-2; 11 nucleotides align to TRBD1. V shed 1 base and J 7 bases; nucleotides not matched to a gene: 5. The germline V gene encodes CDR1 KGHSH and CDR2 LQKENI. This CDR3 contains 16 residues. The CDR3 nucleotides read TGTGCCAGCTCACCACGGACAGGGGGCGACGGCGGGGAGCTGTTTTTT. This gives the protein CASSPRTGGDGGELFF.

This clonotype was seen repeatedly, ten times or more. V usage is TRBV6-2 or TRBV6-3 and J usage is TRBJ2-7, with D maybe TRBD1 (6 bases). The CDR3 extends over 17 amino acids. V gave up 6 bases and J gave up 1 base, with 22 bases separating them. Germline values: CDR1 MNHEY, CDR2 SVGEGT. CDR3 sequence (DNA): TGTGCCAGCAGCCCAGGTCCCAGGGGTCGGACTTCCTACGAGCAGTACGTC. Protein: CASSPGPRGRTSYEQYV.

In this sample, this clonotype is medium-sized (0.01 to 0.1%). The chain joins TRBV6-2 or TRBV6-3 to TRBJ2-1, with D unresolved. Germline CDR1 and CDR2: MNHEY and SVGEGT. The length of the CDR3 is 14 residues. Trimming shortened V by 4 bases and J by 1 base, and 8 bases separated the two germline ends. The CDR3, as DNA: TGTGCCAGCAGTTCCCTACCTTCCTACAATGAGCAGTTCTTC. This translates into CASSSLPSYNEQFF.

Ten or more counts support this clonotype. The CDR3 nucleotides are TGCAGCGTTGAAGATCCAAGGCTAAATGGCTACACCTTC. Translated: CSVEDPRLNGYTF. This chain connects TRBV29-1 to TRBJ1-2; no clear D. The germline CDR1 and CDR2 sequences are SQVTM and ANQGSEA. There are 13 residues in the CDR3. The V gene lost 0 bases and the J gene lost 6 bases, with 11 bases spanning the gap.

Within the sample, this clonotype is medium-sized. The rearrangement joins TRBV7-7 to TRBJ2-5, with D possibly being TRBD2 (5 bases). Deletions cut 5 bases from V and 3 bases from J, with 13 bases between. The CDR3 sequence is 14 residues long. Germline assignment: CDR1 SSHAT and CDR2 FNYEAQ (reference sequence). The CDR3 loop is CASSAGLDKETQYF. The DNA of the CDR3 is TGTGCCAGCAGCGCCGGACTGGATAAAGAGACCCAGTACTTC. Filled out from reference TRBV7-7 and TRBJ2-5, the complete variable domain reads GAGVSQSPRYKVTKRGQDVTLRCDPISSHATLYWYQQALGQGPEFLTYFNYEAQPDKSGLPSDRFSAERPEGSISTLTIQRTEQRDSAMYRCASSAGLDKETQYFGPGTRLLVL.

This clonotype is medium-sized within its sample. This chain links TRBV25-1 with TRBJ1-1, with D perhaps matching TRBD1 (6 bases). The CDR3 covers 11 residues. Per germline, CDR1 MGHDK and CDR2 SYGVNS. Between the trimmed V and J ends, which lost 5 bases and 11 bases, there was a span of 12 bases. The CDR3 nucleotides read TGTGCCAGCAGTTATACAGGGAGCGCTTTCTTT. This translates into CASSYTGSAFF.

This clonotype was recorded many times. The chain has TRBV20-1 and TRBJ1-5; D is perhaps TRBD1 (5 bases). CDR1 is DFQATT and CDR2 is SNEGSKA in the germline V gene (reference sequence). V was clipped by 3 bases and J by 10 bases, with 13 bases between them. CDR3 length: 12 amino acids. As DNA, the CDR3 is TGCAGTGCTAGTGAGGGACCTGATCCCCAGCATTTT. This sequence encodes CSASEGPDPQHF.

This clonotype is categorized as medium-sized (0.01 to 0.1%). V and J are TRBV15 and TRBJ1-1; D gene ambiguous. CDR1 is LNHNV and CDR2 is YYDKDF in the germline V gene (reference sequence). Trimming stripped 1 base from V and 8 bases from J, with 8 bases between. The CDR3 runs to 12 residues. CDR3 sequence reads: CATSRGRREAFF. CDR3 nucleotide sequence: TGTGCCACCAGCAGAGGAAGACGGGAAGCTTTCTTT.

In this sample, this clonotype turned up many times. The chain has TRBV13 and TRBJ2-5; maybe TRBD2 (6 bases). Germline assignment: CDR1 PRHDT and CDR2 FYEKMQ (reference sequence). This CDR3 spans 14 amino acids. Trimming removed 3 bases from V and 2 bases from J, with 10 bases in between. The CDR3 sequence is CASSLGGPQETQYF. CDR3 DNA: TGTGCCAGCAGCTTGGGGGGACCGCAAGAGACCCAGTACTTC.

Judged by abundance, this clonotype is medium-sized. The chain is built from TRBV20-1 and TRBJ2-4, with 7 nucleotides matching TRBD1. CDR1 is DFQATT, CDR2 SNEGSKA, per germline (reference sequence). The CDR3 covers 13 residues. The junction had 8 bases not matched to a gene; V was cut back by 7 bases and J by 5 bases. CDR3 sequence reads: CSVIPGQQNIQYF. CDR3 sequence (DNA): TGCAGTGTCATACCGGGACAGCAAAACATTCAGTACTTC.

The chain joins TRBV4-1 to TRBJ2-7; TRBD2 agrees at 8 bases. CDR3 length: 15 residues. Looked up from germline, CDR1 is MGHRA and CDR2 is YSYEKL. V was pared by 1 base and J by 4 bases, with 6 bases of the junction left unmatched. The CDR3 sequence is CASSQASGGSYEQYF. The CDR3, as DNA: TGCGCCAGCAGCCAAGCATCGGGAGGGAGTTACGAGCAGTACTTC.